This TCR beta chain was obtained from a study of CD8 T cells in Susac syndrome. cDNA came from around 0.54 to 1 ug RNA primed by random hexamers. In TCRdb, the immunoSEQ multiplex PCR reads were re-called with MiXCR into one record per CDR3 protein. Here the sample spans a few hundred thousand distinct CDR3 sequences, around 91% being singletons. CDR1 is DFQATT, CDR2 SNEGSKA, per germline (reference sequence). V lost 4 bases and J 0 bases, leaving 10 bases between the germline ends. This CDR3 contains 13 residues. The chain joins TRBV20-1 to TRBJ2-7; D is possibly TRBD2 (5 bases). Sequencing input: CD8+ T cells from PBMCs. This receptor was identified in a human donor with multiple sclerosis. CDR3 bases: TGCAGTGCTAATACTAGGAGCTCCTACGAGCAGTACTTC. Residues: CSANTRSSYEQYF.